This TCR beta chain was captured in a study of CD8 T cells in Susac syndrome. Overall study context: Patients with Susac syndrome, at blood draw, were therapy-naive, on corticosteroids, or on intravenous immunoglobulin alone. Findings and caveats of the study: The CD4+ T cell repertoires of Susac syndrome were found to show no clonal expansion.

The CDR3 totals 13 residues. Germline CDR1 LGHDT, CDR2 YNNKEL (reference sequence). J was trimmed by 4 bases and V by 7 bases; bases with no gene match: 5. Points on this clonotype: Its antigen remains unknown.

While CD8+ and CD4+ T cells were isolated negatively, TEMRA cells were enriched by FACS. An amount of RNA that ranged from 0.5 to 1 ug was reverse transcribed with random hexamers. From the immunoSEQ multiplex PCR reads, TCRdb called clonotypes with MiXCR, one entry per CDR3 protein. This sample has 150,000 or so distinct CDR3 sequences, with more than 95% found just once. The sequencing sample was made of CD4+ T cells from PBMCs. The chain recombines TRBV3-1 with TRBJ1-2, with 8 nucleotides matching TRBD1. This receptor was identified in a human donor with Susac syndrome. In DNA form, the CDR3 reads TGTGCCAGCACCCAGGGGGCTGGCTATGGCTACACCTTC. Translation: CASTQGAGYGYTF.